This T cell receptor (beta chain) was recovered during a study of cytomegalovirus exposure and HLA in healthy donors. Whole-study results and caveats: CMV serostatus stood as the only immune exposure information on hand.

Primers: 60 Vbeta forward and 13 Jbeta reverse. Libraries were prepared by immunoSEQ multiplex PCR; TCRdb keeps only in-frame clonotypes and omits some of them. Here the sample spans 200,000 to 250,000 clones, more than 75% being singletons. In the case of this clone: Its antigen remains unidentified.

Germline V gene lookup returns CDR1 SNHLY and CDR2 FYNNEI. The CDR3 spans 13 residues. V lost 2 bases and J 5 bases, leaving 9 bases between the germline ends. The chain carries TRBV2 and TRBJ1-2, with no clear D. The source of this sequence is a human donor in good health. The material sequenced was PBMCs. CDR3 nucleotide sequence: TGTGCCAGCAGTGAAAGCCAGACTTATGGCTACACCTTC. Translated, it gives CASSESQTYGYTF.